The rows below give T cell receptor beta chains drawn from one sample of a study of blood T cell repertoires in COVID-19. Sequencing used immunoSEQ multiplex PCR; TCRdb keeps in-frame clones, though not all of them. The sample carries nearly 60,000 clones, 85% recorded once. The sequenced material came from peripheral blood. These receptor sequences come from a man in his forties with active COVID-19. Each CDR3 is given with its conserved first and last residue.

v_call	j_call	cdr3_aa
TRBV7-9	TRBJ2-3	CASSLEGSTDTQYF
TRBV15	TRBJ2-7	CATSSSLGQGYEQYF
TRBV6-4	TRBJ2-3	CASSADSGQSDTQYF
TRBV3-1/TRBV3-2	TRBJ1-4	CASSPNNEKLFF
TRBV4-1	TRBJ1-2	CASSQGGENYGYTF
TRBV11-2	TRBJ1-1	CASTDRNTEAFF
TRBV2	TRBJ2-5	CASRTGTGGRGTQYF
TRBV29-1	TRBJ1-2	CSVVKDRVDGYTF
TRBV7-6	TRBJ1-6	CASSLGQAPYNSPLHF
TRBV5-4	TRBJ2-2	CASSLASAGTGELFF
TRBV5-8	TRBJ1-5	CASSFGEQGDQPQHF
TRBV7-8	TRBJ2-7	CASSSYGRSSYEQYF
TRBV6-6	TRBJ1-5	CASRIATGKGYQPQHF
TRBV18	TRBJ2-3	CASSPQRGLSTDTQYF
TRBV24-1	TRBJ2-1	CATSDSLAGVSEQFF
TRBV5-6	TRBJ2-1	CASSLEGHTYNEQFF
TRBV3-1/TRBV3-2	TRBJ2-3	CASSQDRASGGTDTQYF
TRBV29-1	TRBJ1-2	CIRRASGEIRHHPEIYGYTF
TRBV15	TRBJ2-4	CATSRDRRQGPNIQYF
TRBV9	TRBJ2-1	CASSVDVGGRAHNEQFF
TRBV4-1	TRBJ1-1	CASSQGGSEAFF
TRBV28	TRBJ2-3	CASSFTGGATREGRADTQYF
TRBV6-1	TRBJ2-1	CASSAPGAGMGNEQFF
TRBV4-2	TRBJ1-2	CASSQEGGAPRGYGYTF
TRBV5-6	TRBJ1-2	CASSQWRDRRGGNYGYTF
TRBV10-3	TRBJ1-5	CAISGGRDSNQPQHF
TRBV18	TRBJ2-5	CASSSLAGGPVETQYF
TRBV5-6	TRBJ2-1	CASSGPGTGHNEQFF
TRBV5-1	TRBJ1-6	CASSLGRGLNNSPLHF
TRBV18	TRBJ2-7	CASSPRAVASSYEQYF
TRBV24-1	TRBJ2-5	CATSDLASGGKETQYF
TRBV9	TRBJ2-1	CASSVTSEDGDEQFF
TRBV6-2/TRBV6-3	TRBJ1-1	CASSWTVNTEAFF
TRBV7-8	TRBJ1-5	CASSFDRGLQPQHF
TRBV5-1	TRBJ2-1	CASSLTSGSYNEQFF
TRBV5-5	TRBJ1-1	CASSGPGRTEAFF
TRBV6-1	TRBJ2-7	CASSDGRAVDEQYF
TRBV10-2	TRBJ2-3	CASSESTDRVKYF
TRBV3-1/TRBV3-2	TRBJ2-5	CASSQTDYQETQYF
TRBV27	TRBJ1-4	CASGKSNEKLFF
TRBV19	TRBJ2-5	CASSARTRETQYF
TRBV20-1	TRBJ2-7	CSASGGAEQYF
TRBV7-3	TRBJ2-7	CASSPGTGDHEQYF
TRBV9	TRBJ1-2	CASTTAGNGYTF
TRBV28	TRBJ2-7	CASSLDSNGEQYF
TRBV4-1	TRBJ1-1	CASSQDHRDRGRTEAFF
TRBV5-4	TRBJ2-1	CASSLLKREYEQFF
TRBV7-6	TRBJ2-2	CASSLSGQGRGSTGELFF
TRBV10-1	TRBJ2-7	CASSESTSGIYEQYF
TRBV5-1	TRBJ2-4	CASSLDSLNIQYF
TRBV25-1	TRBJ1-3	CASSEVTGPPLSGNTIYF
TRBV7-6	TRBJ1-5	CASSLGRATNQPQHF
TRBV28	TRBJ2-1	CASSLPHNEQFF
TRBV7-6	TRBJ2-2	CASSLVTGRSAGELFF
TRBV15	TRBJ1-4	CATSRGGWQGGEKLFF
TRBV27	TRBJ2-1	CASSSRLAGGLEQFF
TRBV29-1	TRBJ2-2	CSVEDPDPGTGELFF